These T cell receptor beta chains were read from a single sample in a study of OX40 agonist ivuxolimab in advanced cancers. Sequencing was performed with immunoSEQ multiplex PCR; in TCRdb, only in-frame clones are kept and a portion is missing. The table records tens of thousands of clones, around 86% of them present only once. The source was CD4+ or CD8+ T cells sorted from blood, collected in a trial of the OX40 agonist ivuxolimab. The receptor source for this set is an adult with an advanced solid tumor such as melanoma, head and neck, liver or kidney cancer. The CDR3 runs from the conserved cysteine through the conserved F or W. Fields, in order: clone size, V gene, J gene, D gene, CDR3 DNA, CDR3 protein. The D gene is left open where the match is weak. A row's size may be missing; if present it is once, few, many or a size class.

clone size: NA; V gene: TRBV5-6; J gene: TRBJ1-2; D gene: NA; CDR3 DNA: TGTGCCAGCAGCTTGGACGGTAACTATGGCTACACCTTC; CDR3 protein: CASSLDGNYGYTF
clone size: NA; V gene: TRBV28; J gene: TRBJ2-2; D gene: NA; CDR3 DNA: TGTGCCAGCAGTTTCGGGGTCAGAACGGGAACCGGGGAGCTGTTTTTT; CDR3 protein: CASSFGVRTGTGELFF
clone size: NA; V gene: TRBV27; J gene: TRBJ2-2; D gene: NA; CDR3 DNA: TGTGCCAGCAGGCAGGTGGACGGGGAGCTGTTTTTT; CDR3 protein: CASRQVDGELFF
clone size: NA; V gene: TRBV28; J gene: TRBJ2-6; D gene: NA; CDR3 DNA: TGTGCCAGCAGTACGGACAGATACTTTTTGTCTGGGGCCAACGTCCTGACTTTC; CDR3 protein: CASSTDRYFLSGANVLTF
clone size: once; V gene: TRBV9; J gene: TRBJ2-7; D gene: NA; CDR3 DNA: TGTGCCAGCAGCGTAGGGGCAGGGGCCTACGAGCAGTACTTC; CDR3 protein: CASSVGAGAYEQYF
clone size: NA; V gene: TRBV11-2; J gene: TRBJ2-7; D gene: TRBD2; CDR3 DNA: TGTGCCAGCAGCACCTTAGCGGGAGTAACCTACGAGCAGTACTTC; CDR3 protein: CASSTLAGVTYEQYF
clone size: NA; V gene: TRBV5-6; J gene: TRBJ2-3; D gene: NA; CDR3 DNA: TGTGCCAGTTTTGACACCGGATCAAGCACAGATACGCAGTATTTT; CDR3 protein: CASFDTGSSTDTQYF
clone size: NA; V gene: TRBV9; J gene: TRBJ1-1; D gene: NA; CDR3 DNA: TGTGCCAGCAGCGCCACCGGGTTACAAGCTTTCTTT; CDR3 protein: CASSATGLQAFF
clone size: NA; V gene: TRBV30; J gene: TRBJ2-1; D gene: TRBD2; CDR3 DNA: TGTGCCTGGAGTCTTAGCGGGAGGGGCGATGAGCAGTTCTTC; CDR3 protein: CAWSLSGRGDEQFF
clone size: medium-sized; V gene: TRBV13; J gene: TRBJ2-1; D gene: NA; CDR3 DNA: TGTGCCAGCAGCCGACTAGGGGATTACAATGAGCAGTTCTTC; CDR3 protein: CASSRLGDYNEQFF
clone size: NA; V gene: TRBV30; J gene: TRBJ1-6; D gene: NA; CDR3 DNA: TGTGCCTGGAGTGTACTTGGGCAGGGAAGTTCACCCCTCCACTTT; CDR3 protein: CAWSVLGQGSSPLHF
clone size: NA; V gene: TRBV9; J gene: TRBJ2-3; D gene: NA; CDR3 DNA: TGTGCCAGCAGCGCCTCCGGTCGGGCAGATACGCAGTATTTT; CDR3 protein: CASSASGRADTQYF